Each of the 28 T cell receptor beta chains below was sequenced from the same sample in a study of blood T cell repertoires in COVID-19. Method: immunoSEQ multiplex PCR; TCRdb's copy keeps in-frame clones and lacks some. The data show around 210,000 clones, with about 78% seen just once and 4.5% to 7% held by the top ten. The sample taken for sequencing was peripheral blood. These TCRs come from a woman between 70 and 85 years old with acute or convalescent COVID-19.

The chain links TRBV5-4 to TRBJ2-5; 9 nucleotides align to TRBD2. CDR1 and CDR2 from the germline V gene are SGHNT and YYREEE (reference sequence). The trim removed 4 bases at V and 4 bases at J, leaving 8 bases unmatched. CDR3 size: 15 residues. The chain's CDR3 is CASSDNTLAGETQYF. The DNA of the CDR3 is TGTGCCAGCAGCGATAACACACTAGCGGGAGAGACCCAGTACTTC.

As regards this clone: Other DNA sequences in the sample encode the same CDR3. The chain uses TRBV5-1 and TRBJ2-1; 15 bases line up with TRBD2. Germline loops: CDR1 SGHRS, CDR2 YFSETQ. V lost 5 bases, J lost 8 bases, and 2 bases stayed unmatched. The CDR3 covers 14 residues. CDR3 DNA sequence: TGCGCCAGCAGTGGACTAGCGGGAGGGGATGAGCAGTTCTTC. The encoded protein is CASSGLAGGDEQFF.

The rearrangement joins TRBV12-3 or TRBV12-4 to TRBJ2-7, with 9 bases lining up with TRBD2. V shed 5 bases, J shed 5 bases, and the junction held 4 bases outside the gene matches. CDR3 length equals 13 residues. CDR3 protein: CASSGTSPNEQYF. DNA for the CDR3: TGTGCCAGCAGTGGGACTAGCCCCAACGAGCAGTACTTC.

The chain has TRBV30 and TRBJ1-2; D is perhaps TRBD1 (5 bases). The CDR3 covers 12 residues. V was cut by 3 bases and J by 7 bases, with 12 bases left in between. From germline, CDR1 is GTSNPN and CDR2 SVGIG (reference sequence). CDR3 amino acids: CAWRLGGGGYTF. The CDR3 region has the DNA TGTGCCTGGAGATTGGGGGGAGGTGGCTACACCTTC.

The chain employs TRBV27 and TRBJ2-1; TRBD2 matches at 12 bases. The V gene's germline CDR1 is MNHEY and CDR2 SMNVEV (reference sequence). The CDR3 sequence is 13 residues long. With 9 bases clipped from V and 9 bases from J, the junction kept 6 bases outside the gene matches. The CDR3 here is CASWLAGGREQFF. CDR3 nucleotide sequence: TGTGCCAGTTGGCTAGCGGGAGGGCGTGAGCAGTTCTTC.

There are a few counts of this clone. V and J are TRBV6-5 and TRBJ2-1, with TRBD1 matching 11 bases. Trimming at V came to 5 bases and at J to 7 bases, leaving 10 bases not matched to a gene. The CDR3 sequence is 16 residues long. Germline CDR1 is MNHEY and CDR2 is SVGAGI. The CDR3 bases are TGTGCCAGCAGTAACTTAATTGGGACAGGGGGAAATGAGCAGTTCTTC. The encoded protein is CASSNLIGTGGNEQFF.

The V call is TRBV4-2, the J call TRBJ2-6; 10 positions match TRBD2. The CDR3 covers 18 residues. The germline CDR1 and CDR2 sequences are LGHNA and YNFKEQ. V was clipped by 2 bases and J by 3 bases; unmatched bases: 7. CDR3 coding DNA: TGTGCCAGCAGCCAACAAGCGGGAGGGCTCCTTGGGGCCAACGTCCTGACTTTC. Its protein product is CASSQQAGGLLGANVLTF.

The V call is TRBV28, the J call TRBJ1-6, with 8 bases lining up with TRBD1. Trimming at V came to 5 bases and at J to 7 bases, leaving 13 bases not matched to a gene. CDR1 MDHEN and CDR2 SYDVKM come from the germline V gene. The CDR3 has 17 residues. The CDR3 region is CASSAPGQANRNSPLHF. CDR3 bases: TGTGCCAGCAGTGCGCCGGGACAGGCTAACCGAAATTCACCCCTCCACTTT.

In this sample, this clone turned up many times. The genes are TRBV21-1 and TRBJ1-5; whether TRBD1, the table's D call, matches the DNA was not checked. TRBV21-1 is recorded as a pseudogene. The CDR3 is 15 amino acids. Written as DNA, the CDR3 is TGTGCCAGCAAGGTCATGGGACACGGCAATCAGCCCCAGCATTTT. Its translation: CASKVMGHGNQPQHF.

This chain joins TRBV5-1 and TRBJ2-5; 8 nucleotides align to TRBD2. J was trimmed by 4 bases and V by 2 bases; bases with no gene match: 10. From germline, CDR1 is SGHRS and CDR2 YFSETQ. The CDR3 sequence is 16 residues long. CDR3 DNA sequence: TGCGCCAGCAGCTTTGGTGGTAGCGGGATAATAGAGACCCAGTACTTC. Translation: CASSFGGSGIIETQYF. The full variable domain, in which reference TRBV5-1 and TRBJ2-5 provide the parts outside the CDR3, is KAGVTQTPRYLIKTRGQQVTLSCSPISGHRSVSWYQQTPGQGLQFLFEYFSETQRNKGNFPGRFSGRQFSNSRSEMNVSTLELGDSALYLCASSFGGSGIIETQYFGPGTRLLVL.

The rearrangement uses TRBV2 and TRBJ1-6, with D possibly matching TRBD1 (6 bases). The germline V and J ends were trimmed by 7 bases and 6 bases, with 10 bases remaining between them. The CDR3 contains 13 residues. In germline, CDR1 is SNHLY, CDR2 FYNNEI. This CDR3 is CASIADSNSPLHF. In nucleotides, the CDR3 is TGTGCCAGCATCGCGGACAGTAATTCACCCCTCCACTTT.

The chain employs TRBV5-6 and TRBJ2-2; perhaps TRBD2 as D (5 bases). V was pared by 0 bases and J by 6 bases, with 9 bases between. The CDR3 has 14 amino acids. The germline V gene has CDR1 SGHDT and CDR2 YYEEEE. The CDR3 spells CASSLAAGAGELFF. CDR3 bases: TGTGCCAGCAGCTTGGCCGCGGGTGCCGGGGAGCTGTTTTTT.

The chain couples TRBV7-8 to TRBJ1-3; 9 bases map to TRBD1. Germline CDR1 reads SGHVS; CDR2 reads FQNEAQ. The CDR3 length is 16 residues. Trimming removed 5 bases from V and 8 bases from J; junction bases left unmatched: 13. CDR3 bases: TGTGCCAGCAGCCCCAGACAGGGGGTGTCTGGGGACACCATATATTTT. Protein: CASSPRQGVSGDTIYF.

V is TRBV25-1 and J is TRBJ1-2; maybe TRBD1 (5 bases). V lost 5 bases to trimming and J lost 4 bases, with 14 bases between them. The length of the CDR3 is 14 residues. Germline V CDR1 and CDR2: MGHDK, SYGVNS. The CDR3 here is CASSQTGSAYGYTF. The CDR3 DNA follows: TGTGCCAGCAGTCAAACAGGTTCTGCCTATGGCTACACCTTC.

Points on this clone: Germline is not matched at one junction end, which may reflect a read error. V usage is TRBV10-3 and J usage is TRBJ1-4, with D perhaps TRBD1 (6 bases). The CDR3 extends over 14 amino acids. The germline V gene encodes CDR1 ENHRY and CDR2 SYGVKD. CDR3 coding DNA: TGTGCCATCAGCCCGGGACACGATAATCAAAAACTGTTTTTT. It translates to CAISPGHDNQKLFF.

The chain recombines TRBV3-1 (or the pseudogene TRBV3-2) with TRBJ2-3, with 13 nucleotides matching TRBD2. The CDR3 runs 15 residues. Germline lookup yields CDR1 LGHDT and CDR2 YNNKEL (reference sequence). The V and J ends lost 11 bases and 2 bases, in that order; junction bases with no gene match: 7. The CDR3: CASSGLAGVTDTQYF. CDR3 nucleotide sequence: TGTGCCTCCTCCGGACTAGCGGGAGTCACAGATACGCAGTATTTT.

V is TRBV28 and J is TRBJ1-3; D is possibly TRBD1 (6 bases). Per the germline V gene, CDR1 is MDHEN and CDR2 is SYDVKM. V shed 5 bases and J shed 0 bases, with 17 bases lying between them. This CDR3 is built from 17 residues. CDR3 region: CASSLRGGSSSGNTIYF. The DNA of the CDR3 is TGTGCCAGCAGTCTCCGTGGGGGCTCGAGCTCTGGAAACACCATATATTTT. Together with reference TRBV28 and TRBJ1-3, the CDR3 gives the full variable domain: DVKVTQSSRYLVKRTGEKVFLECVQDMDHENMFWYRQDPGLGLRLIYFSYDVKMKEKGDIPEGYSVSREKKERFSLILESASTNQTSMYLCASSLRGGSSSGNTIYFGEGSWLTVV.

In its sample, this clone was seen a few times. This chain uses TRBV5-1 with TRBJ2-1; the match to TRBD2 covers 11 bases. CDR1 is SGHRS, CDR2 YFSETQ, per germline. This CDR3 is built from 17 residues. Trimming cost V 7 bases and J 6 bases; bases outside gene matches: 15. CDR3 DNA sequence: TGCGCCAGCCAGGACCGAGGTTTAGCGGGAGGGATCAATGAGCAGTTCTTC. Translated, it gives CASQDRGLAGGINEQFF.

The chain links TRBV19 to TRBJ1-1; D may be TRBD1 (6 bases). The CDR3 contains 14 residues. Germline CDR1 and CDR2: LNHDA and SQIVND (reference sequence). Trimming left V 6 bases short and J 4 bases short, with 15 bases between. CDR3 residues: CASSPQGLSTEAFF. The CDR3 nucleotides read TGTGCCAGTAGCCCACAGGGTCTGAGCACTGAAGCTTTCTTT. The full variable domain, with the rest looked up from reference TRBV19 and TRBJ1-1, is DGGITQSPKYLFRKEGQNVTLSCEQNLNHDAMYWYRQDPGQGLRLIYYSQIVNDFQKGDIAEGYSVSREKKESFPLTVTSAQKNPTAFYLCASSPQGLSTEAFFGQGTRLTVV.

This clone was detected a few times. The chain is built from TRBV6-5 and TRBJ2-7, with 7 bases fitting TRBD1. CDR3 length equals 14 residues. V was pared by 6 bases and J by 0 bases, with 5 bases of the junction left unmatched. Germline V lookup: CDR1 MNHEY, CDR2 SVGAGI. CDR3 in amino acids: CASSRDRSSYEQYF. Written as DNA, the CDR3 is TGTGCCAGCAGCCGGGACAGAAGCTCCTACGAGCAGTACTTC.

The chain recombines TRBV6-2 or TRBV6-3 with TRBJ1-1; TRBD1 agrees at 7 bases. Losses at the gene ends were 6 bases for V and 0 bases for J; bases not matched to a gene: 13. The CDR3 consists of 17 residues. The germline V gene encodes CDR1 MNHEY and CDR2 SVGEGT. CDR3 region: CASSPDRERSLNTEAFF. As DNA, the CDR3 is TGTGCCAGCAGCCCTGACAGGGAGAGGAGTCTGAACACTGAAGCTTTCTTT.

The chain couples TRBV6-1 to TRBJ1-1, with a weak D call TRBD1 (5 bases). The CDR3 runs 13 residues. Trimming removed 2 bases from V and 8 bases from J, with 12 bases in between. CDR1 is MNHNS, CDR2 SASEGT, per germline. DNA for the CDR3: TGTGCCAGCAGTGAAATTTGGGGACTAGAAGCTTTCTTT. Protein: CASSEIWGLEAFF.

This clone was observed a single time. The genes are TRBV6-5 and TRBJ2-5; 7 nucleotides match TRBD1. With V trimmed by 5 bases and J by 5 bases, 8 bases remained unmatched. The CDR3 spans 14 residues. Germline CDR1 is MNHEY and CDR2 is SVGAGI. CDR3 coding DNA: TGTGCCAGCAGTACCCTCGACAGGGTTGAGACCCAGTACTTC. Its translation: CASSTLDRVETQYF.

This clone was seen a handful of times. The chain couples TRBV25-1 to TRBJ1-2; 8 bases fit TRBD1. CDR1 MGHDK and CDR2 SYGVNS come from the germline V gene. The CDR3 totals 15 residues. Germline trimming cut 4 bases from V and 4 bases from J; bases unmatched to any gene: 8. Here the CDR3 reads CASSAAGTGVYGYTF. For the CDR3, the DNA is TGTGCCAGCAGTGCGGCCGGGACAGGAGTCTATGGCTACACCTTC.

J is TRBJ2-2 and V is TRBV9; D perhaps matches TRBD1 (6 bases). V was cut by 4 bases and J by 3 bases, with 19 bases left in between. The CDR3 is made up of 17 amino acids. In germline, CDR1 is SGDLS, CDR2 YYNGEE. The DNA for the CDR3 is TGTGCCAGCAGCCCCAGCAGGGGTTTCACCTACACCGGGGAGCTGTTTTTT. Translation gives CASSPSRGFTYTGELFF.

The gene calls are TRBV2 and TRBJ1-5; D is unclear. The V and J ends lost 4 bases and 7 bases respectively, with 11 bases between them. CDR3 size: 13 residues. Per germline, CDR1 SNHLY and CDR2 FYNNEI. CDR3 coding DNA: TGTGCCAGCAGTGTTGCAGGTGGGCAGCCCCAGCATTTT. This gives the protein CASSVAGGQPQHF.

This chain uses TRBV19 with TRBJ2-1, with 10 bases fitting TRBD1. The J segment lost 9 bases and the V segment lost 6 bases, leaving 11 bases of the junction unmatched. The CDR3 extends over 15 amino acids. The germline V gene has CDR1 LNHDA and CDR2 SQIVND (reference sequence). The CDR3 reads CASRQGTGVLGEQFF. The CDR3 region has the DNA TGTGCCAGTAGACAAGGGACAGGGGTGTTGGGTGAGCAGTTCTTC.

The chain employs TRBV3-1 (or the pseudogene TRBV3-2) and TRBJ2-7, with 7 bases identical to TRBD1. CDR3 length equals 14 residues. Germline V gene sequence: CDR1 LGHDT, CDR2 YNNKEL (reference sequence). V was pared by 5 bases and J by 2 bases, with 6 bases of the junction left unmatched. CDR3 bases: TGTGCCAGCAGCATCATCGGGACAGCCTACGAGCAGTACTTC. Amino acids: CASSIIGTAYEQYF.